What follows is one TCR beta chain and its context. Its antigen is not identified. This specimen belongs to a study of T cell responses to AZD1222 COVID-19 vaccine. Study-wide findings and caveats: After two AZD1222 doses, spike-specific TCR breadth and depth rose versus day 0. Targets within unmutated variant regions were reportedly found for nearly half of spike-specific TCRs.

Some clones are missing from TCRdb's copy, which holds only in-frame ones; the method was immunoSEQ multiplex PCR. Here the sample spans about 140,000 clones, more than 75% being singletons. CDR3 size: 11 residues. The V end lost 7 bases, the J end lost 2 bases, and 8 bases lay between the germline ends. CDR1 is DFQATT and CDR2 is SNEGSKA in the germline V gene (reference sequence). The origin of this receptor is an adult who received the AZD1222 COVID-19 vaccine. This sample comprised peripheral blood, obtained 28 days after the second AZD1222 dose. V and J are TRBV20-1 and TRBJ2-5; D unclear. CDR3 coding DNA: TGCAGTGGGCTAGGACAAGAGACCCAGTACTTC. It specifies CSGLGQETQYF.